Listed below are T cell receptor beta chains from one sample, sequenced in a study of human T cells and chemical hapten exposure. TCRdb re-analysed the RACE reads in MiXCR, keeping a single row per CDR3 protein. Among over 35,000 distinct CDR3 sequences listed, 3% to 4.5% were seen once. The sample consisted of whole blood. These receptors all come from a human donor in good health. Some clones in this sample may be carry-over from other donors' samples. Each CDR3 is given with its conserved first and last residue. D genes are given only for firm matches. For some rows the clone size is stated as once, few or many, or as a class when expanded; others skip it.

abundance	v_gene	d_gene	j_gene	len	CDR3aa	CDR3nt
many	TRBV5-4	-	TRBJ2-3	17	CASSFRTLATGTDTQYF	TGTGCCAGCAGCTTCCGCACCTTAGCCACGGGCACAGATACGCAGTATTTT
many	TRBV15	-	TRBJ1-1	13	CATSRRGVGEAFF	TGTGCCACCAGCCGACGAGGGGTGGGGGAAGCTTTCTTT
many	TRBV20-1	TRBD2	TRBJ2-3	15	CSVHHGRAGTDTQYF	TGCAGTGTCCACCATGGGAGGGCGGGGACAGATACGCAGTATTTT
few	TRBV12-3/TRBV12-4	-	TRBJ1-4	15	CASRPRSETNEKLFF	TGTGCCAGCAGACCGAGGTCGGAAACTAATGAAAAACTGTTTTTT
few	TRBV27	-	TRBJ2-7	13	CASSFGGSYEQYF	TGTGCCAGCAGTTTCGGGGGTTCCTACGAGCAGTACTTC
many	TRBV20-1	TRBD2	TRBJ2-7	16	CSASPGTSGSLDEQYF	TGCAGTGCTAGCCCCGGGACTAGCGGGAGCTTAGACGAGCAGTACTTC
many	TRBV5-5	-	TRBJ1-1	11	CASRIRAEAFF	TGTGCCAGCAGGATCCGGGCCGAAGCTTTCTTT
many	TRBV29-1	-	TRBJ2-7	13	CSVEGRTVYEQYF	TGCAGCGTTGAGGGTAGGACAGTCTACGAGCAGTACTTC
medium-sized	TRBV11-2	TRBD2	TRBJ2-5	17	CASSPLWSREGRETQYF	TGTGCCAGCAGCCCCCTATGGTCGCGGGAGGGCCGGGAGACCCAGTACTTC
many	TRBV20-1	TRBD2	TRBJ2-7	16	CSARDRMAGVLYEQYF	TGCAGTGCTAGAGATAGAATGGCGGGAGTTCTCTACGAGCAGTACTTC
many	TRBV11-1	-	TRBJ1-1	13	CASSLPGWGEAFF	TGTGCCAGCAGCTTACCGGGCTGGGGTGAAGCTTTCTTT
-	TRBV28	TRBD1	TRBJ1-3	15	CASSSTGQEGNTIYF	TGTGCCAGCAGTTCAACGGGACAGGAGGGAAACACCATATATTTT
many	TRBV6-2/TRBV6-3	TRBD2	TRBJ2-3	17	CASSYSTVAGPTDTQYF	TGTGCCAGCAGTTACTCGACGGTAGCGGGGCCCACAGATACGCAGTATTTT
many	TRBV20-1	-	TRBJ2-2	11	CSARAAGELFF	TGCAGTGCTAGAGCAGCCGGGGAGCTGTTTTTT
many	TRBV20-1	-	TRBJ2-7	15	CSARKGGRTGGEQYF	TGCAGTGCTAGAAAGGGGGGCCGCACAGGAGGCGAGCAGTACTTC
many	TRBV28	TRBD1	TRBJ2-7	15	CASSSTGTGVYEQYF	TGTGCCAGCAGCTCTACCGGGACAGGGGTCTACGAGCAGTACTTC
-	TRBV5-1	-	TRBJ2-7	15	CASSLAVAGGVEQYF	TGCGCCAGCAGCTTGGCCGTGGCAGGAGGTGTCGAGCAGTACTTC
many	TRBV3-1	TRBD2	TRBJ2-1	16	CASSPEPGLVYNEQFF	TGTGCCAGCAGCCCAGAACCGGGACTAGTCTACAATGAGCAGTTCTTC
many	TRBV4-1	TRBD2	TRBJ2-1	18	CASSPGLAEEHWTGEQFF	TGCGCCAGCAGCCCCGGACTAGCGGAAGAACACTGGACGGGTGAGCAGTTCTTC
many	TRBV7-2	TRBD1	TRBJ1-5	14	CASSRDRGRQPQHF	TGTGCCAGCAGCCGCGACAGGGGCCGGCAGCCCCAGCATTTT
-	TRBV29-1	-	TRBJ1-2	14	CSVEAGAGNYGYTF	TGCAGCGTTGAAGCGGGGGCAGGGAACTATGGCTACACCTTC
many	TRBV5-1	-	TRBJ1-4	14	CASRTDDSPEKLFF	TGCGCCAGCCGTACCGACGACAGCCCTGAAAAACTGTTTTTT
many	TRBV27	TRBD2	TRBJ2-7	17	CASSLLGAGRVVPEQYF	TGTGCCAGCAGTTTACTTGGCGCCGGGAGGGTAGTCCCCGAGCAGTACTTC
many	TRBV27	-	TRBJ1-2	13	CASRETGYNGYTF	TGTGCCAGCAGAGAAACAGGGTACAATGGCTACACCTTC
many	TRBV29-1	-	TRBJ1-2	11	CSVEETYGYTF	TGCAGCGTTGAGGAGACGTATGGCTACACCTTC
many	TRBV29-1	-	TRBJ2-3	13	CSALPGGADTQYF	TGCAGCGCCCTTCCGGGCGGTGCAGATACGCAGTATTTT
-	TRBV7-9	-	TRBJ1-1	14	CASSLARGAAQAFF	TGTGCCAGCAGCTTAGCCCGCGGGGCAGCCCAAGCTTTCTTT
-	TRBV3-1	-	TRBJ2-1	14	CASSQDPGFNEQFF	TGTGCCAGCAGCCAAGATCCGGGTTTCAATGAGCAGTTCTTC
many	TRBV6-2/TRBV6-3	-	TRBJ1-2	14	CASSYSTSNYGYTF	TGTGCCAGCAGTTACTCTACATCTAACTATGGCTACACCTTC
many	TRBV28	-	TRBJ2-3	11	CAGRSKNTQYF	TGTGCCGGGAGGAGTAAAAATACGCAGTATTTT
few	TRBV4-1	-	TRBJ2-1	15	CASSQVLTAFNEQFF	TGCGCCAGCAGCCAAGTTTTGACAGCTTTTAATGAGCAGTTCTTC
-	TRBV19	-	TRBJ1-5	14	CASSYTSIPQPQHF	TGTGCCAGTAGCTATACCAGTATCCCTCAGCCCCAGCATTTT
many	TRBV20-1	-	TRBJ2-2	15	CSADDRDTYTGELFF	TGCAGTGCAGACGACCGGGACACTTACACCGGGGAGCTGTTTTTT
many	TRBV7-9	-	TRBJ1-2	16	CASSFVGTGNSGGYTF	TGTGCCAGCAGCTTCGTCGGGACGGGGAACTCGGGTGGCTACACCTTC
many	TRBV5-1	-	TRBJ2-1	14	CASRPTPDLDEQFF	TGCGCCAGCCGCCCCACCCCAGATCTCGATGAGCAGTTCTTC
many	TRBV6-5	-	TRBJ1-4	12	CAAGERGEKLFF	TGTGCCGCGGGGGAAAGGGGTGAAAAACTGTTTTTT
many	TRBV6-5	-	TRBJ2-7	14	CASSYYATGMEQYF	TGTGCCAGCAGTTACTACGCAACGGGGATGGAGCAGTACTTC
many	TRBV29-1	-	TRBJ2-5	16	CSVDPVPGKRVETQYF	TGCAGCGTTGACCCCGTTCCAGGGAAAAGGGTGGAGACCCAGTACTTC
-	TRBV20-1	-	TRBJ2-7	12	CSARGPGDEQYF	TGCAGTGCTCGCGGGCCCGGTGACGAGCAGTACTTC
-	TRBV4-1	-	TRBJ1-5	18	CASSQETLTLTDNQPQHF	TGCGCCAGCAGCCAAGAGACTTTGACACTTACGGACAATCAGCCCCAGCATTTT
many	TRBV5-5	TRBD2	TRBJ2-5	18	CASSLRLYGGGDQETQYF	TGTGCCAGCAGCTTACGACTCTACGGCGGGGGGGATCAAGAGACCCAGTACTTC
-	TRBV28	TRBD2	TRBJ2-4	17	CASSTSGAGSGKNIQYF	TGTGCCAGCAGTACTAGCGGAGCCGGCAGTGGCAAAAACATTCAGTACTTC
many	TRBV5-1	-	TRBJ2-5	15	CASSRAGTYQETQYF	TGCGCCAGCAGCCGCGCCGGGACATACCAAGAGACCCAGTACTTC
few	TRBV9	-	TRBJ2-1	16	CASSVGVGRSYNEQFF	TGTGCCAGCAGCGTAGGGGTCGGGAGATCCTACAATGAGCAGTTCTTC
few	TRBV12-3/TRBV12-4	TRBD2	TRBJ2-3	14	CASSFSGRTDTQYF	TGTGCCAGCAGTTTTAGCGGGAGGACAGATACGCAGTATTTT
many	TRBV7-2	-	TRBJ2-1	14	CASSSGGPYNEQFF	TGTGCCAGCAGCTCCGGGGGACCATACAATGAGCAGTTCTTC
many	TRBV28	-	TRBJ1-1	17	CASSLLFGGAGRTEAFF	TGTGCCAGCAGTTTACTGTTCGGGGGCGCCGGTCGGACTGAAGCTTTCTTT
many	TRBV29-1	-	TRBJ2-7	18	CSVVASGQGVLGTYEQYF	TGCAGCGTTGTGGCCAGCGGGCAAGGAGTCTTGGGGACCTACGAGCAGTACTTC
many	TRBV29-1	-	TRBJ1-1	13	CSVYVTGHTEAFF	TGCAGCGTCTACGTTACAGGTCACACTGAAGCTTTCTTT
few	TRBV14	-	TRBJ1-6	13	CASSPAGPSPLHF	TGTGCCAGCAGCCCCGCAGGGCCCTCACCCCTCCACTTT
many	TRBV7-9	-	TRBJ2-5	14	CASNRGMAQETQYF	TGTGCCAGCAACCGGGGAATGGCCCAAGAGACCCAGTACTTC
many	TRBV5-1	-	TRBJ2-5	14	CASSLDWSGETQYF	TGCGCCAGCAGCTTGGACTGGTCGGGAGAGACCCAGTACTTC
few	TRBV13	TRBD2	TRBJ2-7	14	CASSATTSGRGQYF	TGTGCCAGCAGCGCCACCACTAGCGGGAGGGGGCAGTACTTC
few	TRBV20-1	TRBD1	TRBJ2-3	16	CSAAGTGGWSTDTQYF	TGCAGTGCTGCCGGAACAGGGGGCTGGAGCACAGATACGCAGTATTTT